This TCR beta chain was documented in a study of early T cells in non-severe SARS-CoV-2 infection. MiXCR, applied by TCRdb to the 5' RACE reads, yields one record per CDR3 protein. This sample yields 95,000 to 150,000 distinct CDR3 sequences, of which 15% are seen a single time; 21% belongs to the top ten. The germline V gene has CDR1 SQVTM and CDR2 ANQGSEA. The CDR3 extends over 11 amino acids. V was trimmed by 6 bases and J by 5 bases, leaving 9 bases between them. This chain uses TRBV29-1 with TRBJ2-3; D is unclear. The sequence was obtained from an adult who was a healthcare worker with PCR-confirmed SARS-CoV-2 infection or an uninfected control (not recorded which). The specimen sequenced was whole blood. The CDR3 nucleotides are TGCAGCGTGTTCAGCCTAGATACGCAGTATTTT. This sequence encodes CSVFSLDTQYF.